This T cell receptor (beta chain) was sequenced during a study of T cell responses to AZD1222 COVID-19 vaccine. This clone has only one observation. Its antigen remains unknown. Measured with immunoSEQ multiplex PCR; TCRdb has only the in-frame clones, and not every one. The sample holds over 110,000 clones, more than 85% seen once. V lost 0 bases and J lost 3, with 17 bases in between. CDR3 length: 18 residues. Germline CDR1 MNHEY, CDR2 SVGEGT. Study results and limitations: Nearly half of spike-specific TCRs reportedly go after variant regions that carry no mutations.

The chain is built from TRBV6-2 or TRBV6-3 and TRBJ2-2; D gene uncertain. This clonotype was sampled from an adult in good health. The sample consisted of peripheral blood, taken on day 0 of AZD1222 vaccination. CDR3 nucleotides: TGTGCCAGCAGTTACTCGAAGAGGAAGTTTAAAGACACCGGGGAGCTGTTTTTT. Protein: CASSYSKRKFKDTGELFF.